Described below is a single TCR beta chain sequence and its context. This clone's antigen is unknown. No quality values exist for individual bases; no much larger clone is one base distant. From the cysteine through the phenylalanine, the CDR3 covers 14 amino acids. Only CDR3 DNA remains: 42 bases, in frame from the first base. V gives up 6 bases and J gives up 1 base, and the segment between their germline ends measures 9 bases. For CDR1 and CDR2, the germline V gene lists MRHNA and SNTAGT. Patients with a history of autoimmune disease or receiving systemic immunosuppression were excluded from the trial. In every dose cohort, peripheral blood was drawn for TCR sequencing at baseline, cycle 4 day 1, and cycle 7 day 1. The samples were taken from a phase I, first-in-human, multicenter, open-label dose-escalation trial of ivuxolimab. Adults with locally advanced or metastatic melanoma, renal cell carcinoma, hepatocellular carcinoma or head and neck squamous cell carcinoma were enrolled in the trial. CD4+ and CD8+ T cells were sorted separately from peripheral blood before TCR sequencing.

This specimen comes from a study of OX40 agonist ivuxolimab in advanced cancers. For the study in its entirety: The costimulatory receptor OX40 (CD134) was targeted by ivuxolimab, a fully human IgG2 agonistic monoclonal antibody. Intravenous ivuxolimab was administered to patients every 2 weeks at six dose levels: 0.01, 0.1, 0.3, 1.5, 3 and 10 mg/kg. Of the 50 or so patients in dose escalation, 19 had hepatocellular carcinoma, roughly 15 had melanoma, 9 had renal cell carcinoma and 9 had head and neck cancer. In the dose-escalation cohort, approximately 83% of patients were male, and the mean age was around 60 years with a range of roughly 23 to 79. Prior anti-PD-1, anti-PD-L1 or anti-CTLA-4 therapy was permitted, and checkpoint inhibitors had been received by 30% to 40% of dose-escalation patients. Partial responses were achieved by three dose-escalation patients, of whom one had hepatocellular carcinoma and two had cutaneous melanoma. The purpose of peripheral TCRbeta sequencing was to test whether ivuxolimab changed TCR sequence diversity and led to clonal T-cell expansion. The monotherapy dose-escalation portion (N ≈ 52 patients) of the phase I ivuxolimab trial is reported in the paper. The research as a whole found: Low levels of normalized T-cell clonal expansion were also seen in some patients who did not respond. After ivuxolimab, expanded clones were on average more numerous among CD8+ T cells than among CD4+ T cells. The antigen specificity of the peripheral T cells that underwent clonal expansion was not determined. At doses of 0.1 to 3.0 mg/kg, clonal expansion of both CD4+ and CD8+ blood T cells was observed from baseline to week 6. In the 0.1-3.0 mg/kg groups, partial responders had among the lowest normalized peripheral clonal expansion, particularly in CD8+ T cells.

For sequencing of the TCRbeta CDR3 region, genomic DNA was extracted from the sorted cells. TCRbeta CDR3 regions were sequenced using the immunoSEQ Assay. TCRdb holds this immuneACCESS table with in-frame rearrangements only. Some clones are missing; in checked studies, unresolved V genes explain under half, and the rest has no known cause. The sample includes tens of thousands of clones, with around nine tenths observed a single time. Over 0.5% of the sample is held by the ten biggest clonotypes. The TCR sequence derives from an adult with an advanced solid tumor such as melanoma, head and neck, liver or kidney cancer. Recombination linked TRBV6-4 to TRBJ2-2; the best D guess is TRBD2, with 6 bases matching. The starting material was CD4+ or CD8+ T cells sorted from blood, obtained in a trial of the OX40 agonist ivuxolimab. This receptor has the CDR3 CASSRDLNTGELFF. In nucleotide form, the sequence is TGTGCCAGCAGCCGGGACTTGAACACCGGGGAGCTGTTTTTT.